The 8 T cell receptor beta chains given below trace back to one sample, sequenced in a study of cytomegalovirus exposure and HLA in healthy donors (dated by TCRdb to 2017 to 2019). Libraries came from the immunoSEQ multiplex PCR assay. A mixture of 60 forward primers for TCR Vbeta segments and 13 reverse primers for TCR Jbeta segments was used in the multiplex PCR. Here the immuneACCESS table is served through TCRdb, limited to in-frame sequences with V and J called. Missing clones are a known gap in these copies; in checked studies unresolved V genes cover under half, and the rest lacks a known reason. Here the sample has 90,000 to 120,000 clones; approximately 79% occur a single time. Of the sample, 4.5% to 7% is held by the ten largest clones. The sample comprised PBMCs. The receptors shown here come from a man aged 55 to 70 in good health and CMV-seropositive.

CDR3 sequence (DNA): TGCGCCAGCAGTGACGGGGGACTCTCCTACGAGCAGTACTTC. Translation gives CASSDGGLSYEQYF. The rearrangement links TRBV10-1 to TRBJ2-5; D is possibly TRBD2 (6 bases). The end of the DNA fits TRBJ2-7 better, so the J call may be wrong. The CDR3 loop spans 14 amino acids. The germline gives CDR1 WNHNN, CDR2 SYGVQD (reference sequence).

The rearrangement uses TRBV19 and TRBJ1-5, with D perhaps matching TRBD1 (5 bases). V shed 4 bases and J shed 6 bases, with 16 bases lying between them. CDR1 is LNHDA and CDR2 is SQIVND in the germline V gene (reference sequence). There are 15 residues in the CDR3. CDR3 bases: TGTGCCAGTAGTAACTCGGGGGAGAGCGGTCAGCCCCAGCATTTT. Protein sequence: CASSNSGESGQPQHF.

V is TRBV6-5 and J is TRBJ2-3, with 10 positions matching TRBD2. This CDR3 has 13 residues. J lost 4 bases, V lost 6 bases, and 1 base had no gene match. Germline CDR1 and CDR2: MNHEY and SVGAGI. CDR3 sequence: CASSSGGADTQYF. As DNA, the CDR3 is TGTGCCAGCAGCAGCGGGGGGGCAGATACGCAGTATTTT.

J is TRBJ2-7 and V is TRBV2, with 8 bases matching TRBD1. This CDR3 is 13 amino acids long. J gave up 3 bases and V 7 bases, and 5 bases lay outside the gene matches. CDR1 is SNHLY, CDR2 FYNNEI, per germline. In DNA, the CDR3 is TGTGCCAGCAAAAGACAGGGGAGCTACGAGCAGTACTTC. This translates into CASKRQGSYEQYF.

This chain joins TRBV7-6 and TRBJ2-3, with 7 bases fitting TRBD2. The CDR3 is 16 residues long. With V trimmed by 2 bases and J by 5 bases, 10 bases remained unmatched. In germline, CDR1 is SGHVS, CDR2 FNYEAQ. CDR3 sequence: CASSLRTGLAVDTQYF. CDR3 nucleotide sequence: TGTGCCAGCAGCTTAAGGACGGGTCTAGCGGTAGATACGCAGTATTTT.

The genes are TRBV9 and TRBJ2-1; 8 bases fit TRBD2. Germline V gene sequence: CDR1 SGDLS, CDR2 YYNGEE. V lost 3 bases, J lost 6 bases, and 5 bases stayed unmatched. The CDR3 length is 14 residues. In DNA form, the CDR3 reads TGTGCCAGCAGCGCCGGGGGGGGACCCAATGAGCAGTTCTTC. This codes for CASSAGGGPNEQFF.

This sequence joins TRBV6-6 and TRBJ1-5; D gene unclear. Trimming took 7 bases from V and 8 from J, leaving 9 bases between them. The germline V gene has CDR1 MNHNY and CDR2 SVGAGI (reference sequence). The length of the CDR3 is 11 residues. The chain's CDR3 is CASIVGEPQHF. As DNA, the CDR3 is TGTGCCAGCATCGTTGGAGAGCCCCAGCATTTT.

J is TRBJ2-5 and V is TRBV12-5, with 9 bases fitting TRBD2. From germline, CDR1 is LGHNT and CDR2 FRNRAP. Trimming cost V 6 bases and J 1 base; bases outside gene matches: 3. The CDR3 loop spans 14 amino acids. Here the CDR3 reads CASGGAGGQETQYF. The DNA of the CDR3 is TGTGCTAGTGGGGGAGCGGGGGGCCAAGAGACCCAGTACTTC.